The sequence of this T cell receptor (beta chain) was determined in a study of blood T cell repertoires in COVID-19. CDR1 and CDR2 from the germline V gene are MNHEY and SVGAGI. CDR3 size: 14 residues. The V and J ends lost 6 bases and 6 bases, in that order; junction bases with no gene match: 5. Profiling relied on immunoSEQ multiplex PCR, and the TCRdb table lists in-frame clones only, not all of them. The sample yields about 100,000 clones, roughly 92% seen once. The TCR was taken from a man aged 45-65 years with active COVID-19. The V call is TRBV6-5, the J call TRBJ1-5; 10 bases align to TRBD1. Sequenced input: peripheral blood. CDR3 sequence reads: CASSLTGGGQPQHF. In nucleotides, the CDR3 is TGTGCCAGCAGCCTGACAGGGGGCGGTCAGCCCCAGCATTTT.